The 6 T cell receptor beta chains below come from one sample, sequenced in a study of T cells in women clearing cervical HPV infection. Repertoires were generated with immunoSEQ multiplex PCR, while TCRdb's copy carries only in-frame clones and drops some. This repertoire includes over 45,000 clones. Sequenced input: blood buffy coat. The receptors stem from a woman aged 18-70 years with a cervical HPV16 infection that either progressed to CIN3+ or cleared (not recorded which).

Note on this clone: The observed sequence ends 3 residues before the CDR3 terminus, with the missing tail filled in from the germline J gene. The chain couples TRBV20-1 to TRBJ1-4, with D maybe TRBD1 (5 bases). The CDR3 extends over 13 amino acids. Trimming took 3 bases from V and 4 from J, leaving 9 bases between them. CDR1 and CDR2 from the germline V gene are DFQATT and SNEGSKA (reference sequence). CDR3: CSARKGINEKLFF. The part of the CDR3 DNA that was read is TGCAGTGCTAGGAAGGGGATTAATGAAAAA.

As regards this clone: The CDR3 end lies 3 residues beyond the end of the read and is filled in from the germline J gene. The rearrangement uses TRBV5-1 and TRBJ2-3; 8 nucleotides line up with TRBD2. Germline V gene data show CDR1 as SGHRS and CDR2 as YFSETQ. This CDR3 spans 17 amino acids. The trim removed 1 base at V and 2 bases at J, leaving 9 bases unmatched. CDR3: CASSLTASGPVTDTQYF. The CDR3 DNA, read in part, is TGCGCCAGCAGCTTGACAGCTAGCGGGCCCGTCACAGATACG.

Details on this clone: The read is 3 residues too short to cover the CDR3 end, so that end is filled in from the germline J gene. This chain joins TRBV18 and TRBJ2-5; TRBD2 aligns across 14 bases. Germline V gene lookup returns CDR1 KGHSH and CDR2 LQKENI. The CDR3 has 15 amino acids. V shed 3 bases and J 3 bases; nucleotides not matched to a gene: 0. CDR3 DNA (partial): TGTGCCAGCTCACCGGGACTAGCGGGAGAAGAGACC. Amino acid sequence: CASSPGLAGEET. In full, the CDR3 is CASSPGLAGEETQYF.

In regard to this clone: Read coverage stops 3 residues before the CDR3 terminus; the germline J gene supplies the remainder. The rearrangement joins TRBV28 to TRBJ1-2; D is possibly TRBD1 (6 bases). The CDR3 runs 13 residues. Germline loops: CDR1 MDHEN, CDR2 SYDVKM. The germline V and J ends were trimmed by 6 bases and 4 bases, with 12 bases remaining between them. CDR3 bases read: TGTGCCAGCAGAAACCAGGGGAGCTATGGC. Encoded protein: CASRNQGSYG. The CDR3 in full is CASRNQGSYGYTF.

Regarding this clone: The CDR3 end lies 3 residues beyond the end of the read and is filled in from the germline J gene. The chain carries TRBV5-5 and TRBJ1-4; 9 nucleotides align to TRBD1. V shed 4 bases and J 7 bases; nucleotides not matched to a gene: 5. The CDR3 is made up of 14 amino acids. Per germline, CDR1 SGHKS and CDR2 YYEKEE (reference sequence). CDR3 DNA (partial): TGTGCCAGCAGCGGGACAGGGCAGGGTGAAAAA. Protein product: CASSGTGQGEK. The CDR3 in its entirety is CASSGTGQGEKLFF.

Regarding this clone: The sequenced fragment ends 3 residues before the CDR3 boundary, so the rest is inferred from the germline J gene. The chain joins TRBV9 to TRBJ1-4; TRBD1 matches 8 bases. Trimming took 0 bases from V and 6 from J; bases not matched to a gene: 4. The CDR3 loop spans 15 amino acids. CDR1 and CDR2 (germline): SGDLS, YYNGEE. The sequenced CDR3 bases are TGTGCCAGCAGCGTAGTTGCAGGGGGCGATGAAAAA. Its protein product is CASSVVAGGDEK. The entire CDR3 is CASSVVAGGDEKLFF.